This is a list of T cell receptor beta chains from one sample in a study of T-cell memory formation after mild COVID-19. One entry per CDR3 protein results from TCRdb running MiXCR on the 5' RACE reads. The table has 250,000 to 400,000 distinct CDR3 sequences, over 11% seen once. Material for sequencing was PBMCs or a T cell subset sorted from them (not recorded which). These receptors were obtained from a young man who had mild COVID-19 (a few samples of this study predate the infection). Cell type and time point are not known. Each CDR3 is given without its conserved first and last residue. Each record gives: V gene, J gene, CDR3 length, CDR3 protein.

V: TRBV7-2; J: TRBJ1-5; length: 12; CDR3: ASSLGGRNQPQH
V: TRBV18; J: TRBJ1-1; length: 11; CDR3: ASSPPHGSEAF
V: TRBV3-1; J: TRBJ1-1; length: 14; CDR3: ASSQDGQLRNTEAF
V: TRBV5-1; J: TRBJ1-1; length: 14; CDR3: ASSLLGGTHNTEAF
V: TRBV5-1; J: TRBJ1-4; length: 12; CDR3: ASSLPDRNEKLF
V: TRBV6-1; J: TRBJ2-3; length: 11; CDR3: ATRGQGADTQY
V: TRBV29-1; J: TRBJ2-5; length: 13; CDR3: SVESRGGYQETQY
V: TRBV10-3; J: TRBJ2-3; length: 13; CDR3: AISDRARLTDTQY
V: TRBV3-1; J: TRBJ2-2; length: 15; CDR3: ASRDRLAGENTGELF
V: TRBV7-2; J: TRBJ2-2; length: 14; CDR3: ASALRGLPQAGELF
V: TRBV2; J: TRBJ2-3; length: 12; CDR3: ASSMTGITDTQY
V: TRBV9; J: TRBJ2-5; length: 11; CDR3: ASSGTSPGTQY
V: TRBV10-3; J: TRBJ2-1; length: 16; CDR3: ATEGGRGRLGGVNEQF
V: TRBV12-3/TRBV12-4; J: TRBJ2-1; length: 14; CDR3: ASSPSYGGAYNEQF
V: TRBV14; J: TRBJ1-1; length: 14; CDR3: ASSQGKQAGDTEAF
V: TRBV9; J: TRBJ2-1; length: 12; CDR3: ASSVGESYNEQF
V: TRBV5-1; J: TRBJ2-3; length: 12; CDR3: ASERTGSTDTQY
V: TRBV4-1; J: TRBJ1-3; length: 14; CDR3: ASSQAAVDAGNTIY
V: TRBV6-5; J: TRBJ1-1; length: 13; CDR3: ASSYPPRDNRGAF
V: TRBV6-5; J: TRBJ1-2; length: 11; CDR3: ASSGRGKDGYT
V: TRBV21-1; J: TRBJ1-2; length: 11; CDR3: ASRRDGIGGYT
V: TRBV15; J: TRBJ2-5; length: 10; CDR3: ATAEGGETQY
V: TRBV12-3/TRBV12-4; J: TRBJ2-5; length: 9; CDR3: ASSQKGTQY
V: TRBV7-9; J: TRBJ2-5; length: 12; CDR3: ASRQEGREETQY
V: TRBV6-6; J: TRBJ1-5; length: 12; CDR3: ASSYSGGRQPQH
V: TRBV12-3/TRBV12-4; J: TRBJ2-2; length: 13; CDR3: ASSLPTGNTGELF
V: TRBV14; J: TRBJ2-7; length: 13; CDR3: ASSQLIGTRSEQY
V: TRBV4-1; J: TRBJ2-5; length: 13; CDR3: ASSRGLLARETQY
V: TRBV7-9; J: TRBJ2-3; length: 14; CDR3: ASSRRDSPSTDTQY
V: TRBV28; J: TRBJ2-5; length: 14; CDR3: ASSLGQGVGQETQY
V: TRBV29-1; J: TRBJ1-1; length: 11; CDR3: SVEDGWATEAF
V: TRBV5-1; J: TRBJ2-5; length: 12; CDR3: ASGGQGASETQY
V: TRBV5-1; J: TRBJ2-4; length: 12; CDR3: ASSFSGGEDIQY
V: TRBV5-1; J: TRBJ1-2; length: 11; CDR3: ASSYRENYGYT
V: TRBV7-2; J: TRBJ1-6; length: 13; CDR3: ASSFGQGAYSPLH
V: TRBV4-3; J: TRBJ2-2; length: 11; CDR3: ASSQASGGELF
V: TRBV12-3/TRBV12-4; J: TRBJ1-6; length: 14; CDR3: ASSLQRQGNGSPLH
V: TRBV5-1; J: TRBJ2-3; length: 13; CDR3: ASSPMPGTADTQY
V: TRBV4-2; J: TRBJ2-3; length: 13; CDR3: ASSQDPTHGDTQY
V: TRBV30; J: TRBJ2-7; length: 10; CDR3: AWDRADYEQY
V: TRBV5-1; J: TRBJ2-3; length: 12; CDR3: ASSHQGSPDTQY
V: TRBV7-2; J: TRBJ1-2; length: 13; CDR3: ASSLEGFTDNGYT
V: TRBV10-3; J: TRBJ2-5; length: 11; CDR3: AISEDREETQY
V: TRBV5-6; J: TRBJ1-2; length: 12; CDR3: ASSPAPEVVGYT
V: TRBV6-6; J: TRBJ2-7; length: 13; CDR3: ASNKQGPGLGEQY
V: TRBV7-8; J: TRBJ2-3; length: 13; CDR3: ASSSAGGITDTQY
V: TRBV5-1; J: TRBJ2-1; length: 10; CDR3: ASSLHTNEQF
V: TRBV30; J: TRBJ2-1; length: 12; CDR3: AWTTGIAYNEQF
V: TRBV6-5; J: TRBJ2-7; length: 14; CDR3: ASSSPLAGALSEQY
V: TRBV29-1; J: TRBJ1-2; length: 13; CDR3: SVDGTGRGVYGYT
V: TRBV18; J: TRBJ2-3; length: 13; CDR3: ASSPRGPVAMAQY
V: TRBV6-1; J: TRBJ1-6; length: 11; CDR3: ASSPRIDSPLH
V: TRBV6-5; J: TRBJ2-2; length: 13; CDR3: ASSYLGSVTGELF
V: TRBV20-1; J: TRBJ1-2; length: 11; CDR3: SAPRQGARGYT
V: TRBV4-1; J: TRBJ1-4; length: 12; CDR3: ASSQVVWDEKLF
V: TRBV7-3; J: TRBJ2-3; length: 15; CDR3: ASSLEGGGTFTDTQY
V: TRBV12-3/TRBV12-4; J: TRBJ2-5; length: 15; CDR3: ASSPSNLAGVVETQY
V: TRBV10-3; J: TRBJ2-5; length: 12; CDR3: AISPTSGQETQY